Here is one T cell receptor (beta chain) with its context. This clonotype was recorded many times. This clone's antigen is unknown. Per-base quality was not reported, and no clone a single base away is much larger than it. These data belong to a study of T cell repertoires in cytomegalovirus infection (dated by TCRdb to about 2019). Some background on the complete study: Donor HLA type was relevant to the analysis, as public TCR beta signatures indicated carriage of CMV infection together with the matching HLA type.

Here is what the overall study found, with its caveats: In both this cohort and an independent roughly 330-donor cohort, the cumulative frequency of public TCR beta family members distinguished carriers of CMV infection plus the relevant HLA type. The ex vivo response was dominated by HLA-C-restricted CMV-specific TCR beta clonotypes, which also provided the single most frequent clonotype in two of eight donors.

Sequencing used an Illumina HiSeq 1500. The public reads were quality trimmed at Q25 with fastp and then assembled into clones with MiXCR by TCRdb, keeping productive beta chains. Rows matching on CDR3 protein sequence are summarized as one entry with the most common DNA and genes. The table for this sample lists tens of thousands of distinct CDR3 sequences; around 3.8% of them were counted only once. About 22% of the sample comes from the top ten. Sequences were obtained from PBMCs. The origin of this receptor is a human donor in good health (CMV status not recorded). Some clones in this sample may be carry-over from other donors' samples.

The DNA is as follows: TGTGCCAGCAGCCGTACGGGAACCACCGGGGAGCTGTTTTTT. Its protein reads: CASSRTGTTGELFF. The V gene is TRBV7-2 and the J gene is TRBJ2-2; D gene: possibly TRBD2, on 5 matching bases. As encoded in the germline V gene, CDR1 is SGHTA while CDR2 is FQGNSA. Its CDR3 holds 14 amino acids, cysteine through phenylalanine. The DNA shown is the 42-base CDR3, in frame from base 1. The junction carries 11 bases between V and J, which are trimmed by 5 bases and 4 bases respectively.